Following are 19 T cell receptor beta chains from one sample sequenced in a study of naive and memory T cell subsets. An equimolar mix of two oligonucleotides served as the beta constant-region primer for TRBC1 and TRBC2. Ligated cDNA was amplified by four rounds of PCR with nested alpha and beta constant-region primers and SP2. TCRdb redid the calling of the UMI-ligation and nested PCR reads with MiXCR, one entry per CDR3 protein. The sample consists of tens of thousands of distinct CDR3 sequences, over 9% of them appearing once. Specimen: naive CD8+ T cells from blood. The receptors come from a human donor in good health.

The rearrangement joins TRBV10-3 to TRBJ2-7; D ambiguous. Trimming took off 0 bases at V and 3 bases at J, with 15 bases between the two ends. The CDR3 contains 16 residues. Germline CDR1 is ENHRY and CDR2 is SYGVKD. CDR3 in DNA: TGTGCCATCAGTGAGTCGGTTAGCACCAACAACTACGAGCAGTACTTC. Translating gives CAISESVSTNNYEQYF.

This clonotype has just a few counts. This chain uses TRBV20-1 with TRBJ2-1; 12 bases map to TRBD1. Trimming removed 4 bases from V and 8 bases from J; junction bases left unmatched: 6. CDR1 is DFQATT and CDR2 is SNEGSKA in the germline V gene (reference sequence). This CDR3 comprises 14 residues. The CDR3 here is CSATTGTGGHEQFF. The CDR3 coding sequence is TGCAGTGCTACAACCGGGACAGGGGGCCATGAGCAGTTCTTC.

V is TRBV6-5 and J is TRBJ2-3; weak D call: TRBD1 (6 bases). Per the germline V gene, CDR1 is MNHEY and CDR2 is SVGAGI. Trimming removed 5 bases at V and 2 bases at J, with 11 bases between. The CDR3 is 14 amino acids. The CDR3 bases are TGTGCCAGCAGTATACAGGGAGTCACAGATACGCAGTATTTT. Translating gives CASSIQGVTDTQYF.

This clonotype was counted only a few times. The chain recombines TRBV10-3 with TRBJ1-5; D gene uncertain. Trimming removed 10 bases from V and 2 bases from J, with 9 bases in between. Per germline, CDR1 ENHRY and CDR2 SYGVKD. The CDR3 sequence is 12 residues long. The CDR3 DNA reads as TGTGCCACCAAAGAGGGCAATCAGCCCCAGCATTTT. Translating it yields CATKEGNQPQHF.

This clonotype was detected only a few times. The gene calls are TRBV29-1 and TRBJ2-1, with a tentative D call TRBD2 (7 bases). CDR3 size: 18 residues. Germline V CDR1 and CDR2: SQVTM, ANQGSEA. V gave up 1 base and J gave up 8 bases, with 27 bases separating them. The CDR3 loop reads CSVEARGVRRELIYEQFF. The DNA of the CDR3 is TGCAGCGTTGAAGCTAGGGGGGTGAGGCGGGAGCTCATTTATGAGCAGTTCTTC.

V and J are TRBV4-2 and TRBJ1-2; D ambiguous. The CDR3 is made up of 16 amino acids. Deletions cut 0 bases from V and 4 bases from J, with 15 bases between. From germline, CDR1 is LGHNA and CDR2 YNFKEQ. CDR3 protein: CASSQDTGLWGYGYTF. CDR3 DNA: TGTGCCAGCAGCCAAGATACTGGGCTATGGGGCTATGGCTACACCTTC.

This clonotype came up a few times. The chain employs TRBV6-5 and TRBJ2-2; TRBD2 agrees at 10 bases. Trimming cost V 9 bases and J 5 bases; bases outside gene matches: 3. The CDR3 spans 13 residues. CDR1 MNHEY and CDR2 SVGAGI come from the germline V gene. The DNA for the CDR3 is TGTGCCAGTGCAGCGGGAGGGACCGGGGAGCTGTTTTTT. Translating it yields CASAAGGTGELFF.

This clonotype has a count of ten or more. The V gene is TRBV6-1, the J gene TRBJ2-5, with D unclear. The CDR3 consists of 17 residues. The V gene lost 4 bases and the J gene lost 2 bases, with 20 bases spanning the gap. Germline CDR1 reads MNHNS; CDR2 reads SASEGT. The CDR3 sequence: CASSVEDLRELQETQYF. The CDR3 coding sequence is TGTGCCAGCAGTGTAGAAGATTTGCGAGAGCTACAAGAGACCCAGTACTTC.

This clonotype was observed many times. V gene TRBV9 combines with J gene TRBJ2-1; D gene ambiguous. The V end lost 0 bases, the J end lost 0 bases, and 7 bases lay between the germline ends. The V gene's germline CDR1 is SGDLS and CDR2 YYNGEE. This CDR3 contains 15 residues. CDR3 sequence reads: CASSVAKSSYNEQFF. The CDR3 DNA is TGTGCCAGCAGCGTAGCTAAGAGCTCCTACAATGAGCAGTTCTTC.

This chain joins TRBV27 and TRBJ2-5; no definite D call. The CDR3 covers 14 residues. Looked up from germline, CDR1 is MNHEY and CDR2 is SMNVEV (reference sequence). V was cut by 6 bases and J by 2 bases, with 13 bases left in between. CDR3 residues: CASRPTYSQETQYF. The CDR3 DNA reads TGTGCCAGCAGACCGACATACTCTCAAGAGACCCAGTACTTC.

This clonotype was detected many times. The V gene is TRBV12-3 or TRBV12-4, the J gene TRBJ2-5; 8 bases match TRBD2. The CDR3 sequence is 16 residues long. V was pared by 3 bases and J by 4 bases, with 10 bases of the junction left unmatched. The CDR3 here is CASSFSEREPPETQYF. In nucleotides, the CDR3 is TGTGCCAGCAGTTTTTCCGAGCGGGAGCCTCCAGAGACCCAGTACTTC.

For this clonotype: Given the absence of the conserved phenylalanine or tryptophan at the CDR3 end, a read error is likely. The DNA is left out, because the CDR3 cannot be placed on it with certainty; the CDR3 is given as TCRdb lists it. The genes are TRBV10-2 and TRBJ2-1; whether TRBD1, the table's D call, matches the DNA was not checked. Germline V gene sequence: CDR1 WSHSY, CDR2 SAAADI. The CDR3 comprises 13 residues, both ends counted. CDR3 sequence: CASGQGIYKEQGG.

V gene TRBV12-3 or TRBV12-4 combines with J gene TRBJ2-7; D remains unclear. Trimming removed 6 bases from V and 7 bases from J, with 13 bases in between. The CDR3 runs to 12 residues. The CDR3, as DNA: TGTGCCAGCAGGCAGCTCGGGTGGGAGCAGTACTTC. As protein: CASRQLGWEQYF.

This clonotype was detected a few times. CDR3 residues: CASSQEFVGGYEQYF. The DNA for the CDR3 is TGTGCCAGCAGCCAAGAGTTTGTGGGAGGTTACGAGCAGTACTTC. This chain links TRBV14 with TRBJ2-7; D possibly corresponds to TRBD2 (6 bases). V shed 0 bases and J shed 4 bases, with 13 bases lying between them. The CDR3 is 15 residues long. Germline CDR1 SGHDN, CDR2 FVKESK.

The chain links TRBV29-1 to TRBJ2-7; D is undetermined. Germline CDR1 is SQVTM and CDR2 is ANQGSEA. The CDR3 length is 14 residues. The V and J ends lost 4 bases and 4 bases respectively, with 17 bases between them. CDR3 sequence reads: CSVAQGVSGYEQYF. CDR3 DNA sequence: TGCAGCGTTGCCCAAGGCGTCAGTGGTTACGAGCAGTACTTC.

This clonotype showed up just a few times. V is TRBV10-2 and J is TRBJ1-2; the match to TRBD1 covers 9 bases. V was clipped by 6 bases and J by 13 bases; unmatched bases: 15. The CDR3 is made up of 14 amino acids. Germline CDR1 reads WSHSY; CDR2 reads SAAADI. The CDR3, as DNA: TGCGCCAGCAGGGATCCAGGGGGACAGGGAGGTTGCACCTTC. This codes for CASRDPGGQGGCTF.

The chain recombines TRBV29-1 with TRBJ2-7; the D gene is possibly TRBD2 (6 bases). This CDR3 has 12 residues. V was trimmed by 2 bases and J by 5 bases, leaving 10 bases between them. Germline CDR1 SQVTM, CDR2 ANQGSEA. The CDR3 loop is CSVEYGGDEQYF. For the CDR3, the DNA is TGCAGCGTTGAATACGGCGGGGACGAGCAGTACTTC.

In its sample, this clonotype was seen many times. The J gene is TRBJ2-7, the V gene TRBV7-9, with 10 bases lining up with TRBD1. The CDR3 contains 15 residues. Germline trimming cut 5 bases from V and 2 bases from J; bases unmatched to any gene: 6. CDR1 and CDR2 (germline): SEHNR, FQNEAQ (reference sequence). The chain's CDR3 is CASSVGDRGPYEQYF. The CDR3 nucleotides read TGTGCCAGCAGCGTCGGGGACAGGGGCCCCTACGAGCAGTACTTC.

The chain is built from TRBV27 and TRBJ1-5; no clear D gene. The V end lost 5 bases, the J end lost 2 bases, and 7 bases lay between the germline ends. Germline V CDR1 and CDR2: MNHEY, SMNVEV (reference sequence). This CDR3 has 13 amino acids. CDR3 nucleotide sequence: TGTGCCAGCAGTCCTCTAGGCAATCAGCCCCAGCATTTT. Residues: CASSPLGNQPQHF.